A single sample is the source of the 3 T cell receptor beta chains below, sequenced in a study of spatial heterogeneity in lung cancer. TCRdb ran MiXCR on the 5' RACE reads and lists one entry per CDR3 protein. The table lists thousands of distinct CDR3 sequences, around 24% of them singletons. Time point of the sample: sample taken at primary tumor resection. Unsorted whole RNA from tumor, nontumor lung or frozen PBMC underwent sequencing. The material was PBMCs, obtained at surgery. Receptors were obtained from a female donor with early-stage non-small cell lung cancer.

About this clonotype itself: The library was built for alpha chains, so this beta chain is an off-target read and its size means little. The rearrangement joins TRBV6-6 to TRBJ2-5; 7 bases are a match to TRBD2. The germline V gene encodes CDR1 MNHNY and CDR2 SVGAGI (reference sequence). With V trimmed by 6 bases and J by 4 bases, 2 bases remained unmatched. CDR3 length: 12 residues. The CDR3 is CASSPGGETQYF. As DNA, the CDR3 is TGTGCCAGCAGCCCGGGGGGAGAGACCCAGTACTTC.

This clonotype showed up just a few times. In a library made to pick up alpha chains, this beta chain is a stray read with a size that means little. In nucleotides, the CDR3 is TGTGCCAGCAGCTCCAGACCGGGAACTCCGAACACAGATACGCAGTATTTT. This sequence encodes CASSSRPGTPNTDTQYF. The chain joins TRBV7-9 to TRBJ2-3, with a tentative D call TRBD2 (5 bases). The CDR3 runs 17 residues. The germline CDR1 and CDR2 sequences are SEHNR and FQNEAQ (reference sequence). V lost 4 bases, J lost 2 bases, and 19 bases lay in between.

In the case of this clonotype: The size of this beta chain means little, since it is a stray read in a library made for alpha chains. V is TRBV7-9 and J is TRBJ2-6; weak D call: TRBD1 (7 bases). Germline V gene lookup returns CDR1 SEHNR and CDR2 FQNEAQ (reference sequence). The V gene lost 4 bases and the J gene lost 0 bases, with 13 bases spanning the gap. The CDR3 runs to 17 residues. The CDR3 is CASSSGDSVSGANVLTF. The CDR3 region has the DNA TGTGCCAGCAGCTCGGGGGACAGCGTCTCTGGGGCCAACGTCCTGACTTTC.